This TCR beta chain is from a study of neurological immune-mediated disorders. Germline trimming cut 2 bases from V and 5 bases from J; bases unmatched to any gene: 4. The CDR3 runs 14 residues. Germline CDR1 MNHEY, CDR2 SMNVEV (reference sequence). This clonotype was counted ten times or more. TCRdb re-called the 5' RACE reads with MiXCR, one entry per CDR3 protein. This sample has about 80,000 distinct CDR3 sequences; over 4.5% occur once, and the top ten carry roughly 7.9%. Time point meaning: longitudinal time-point 2. The TCR was taken from a woman aged 55-70 years with multiple sclerosis. The V and J genes are TRBV27 and TRBJ2-5, with 8 bases identical to TRBD1. The specimen was PBMCs. The chain's CDR3 is CASSLGQGGETQYF. CDR3 nucleotide sequence: TGTGCCAGCAGTTTAGGACAGGGCGGCGAGACCCAGTACTTC.